The T cell receptor (beta chain) under discussion was sequenced for a study of sequential checkpoint blockade in melanoma. Study as a whole: After both sequences, patients received maintenance nivolumab.

Indicated treatment: randomized to nivolumab then ipilimumab (arm A) or the reverse (arm B). No patient had prior DNA-damaging chemotherapy. TCRdb's copy holds only in-frame clones and misses some; the assay was immunoSEQ multiplex PCR. The data show around 18,000 clones, about 70% seen once. CDR1 MNHEY and CDR2 SVGAGI come from the germline V gene. J gave up 6 bases and V 6 bases, and 1 base lay outside the gene matches. The CDR3 is 11 residues long. Source: CD8+ T cells sorted from blood (inferred from file names), taken from a patient given nivolumab and ipilimumab in sequence. The chain couples TRBV6-5 to TRBJ1-2; 7 bases fit TRBD1. The source is a human donor with melanoma. For the CDR3, the DNA is TGTGCCAGCAGGGGGACAGATGGCTACACCTTC. It specifies CASRGTDGYTF.